Sequencing of this T cell receptor beta chain was carried out in a study of T-cell reconstitution after alpha-beta-depleted transplantation in children. Study results and limitations: When one year had passed after transplant, most T-cell counts and diversity came from newly produced T cells. Some patients showed high day-60 TCRbeta diversity, which derived from surviving recipient T cells and thymic progenitors. After transplant, at about two months, alpha-beta T cells were reportedly derived from several hundred expanded graft clones.

Worth noting for this clonotype: Its antigen is as yet unknown.

Germline CDR1 and CDR2: LGHDT and YNNKEL (reference sequence). V was cut by 3 bases and J by 5 bases, with 10 bases left in between. The CDR3 totals 14 residues. Researchers prepared the TCRbeta library using unique molecular identifiers, the study reports. TCRdb recomputed calls from the PCR reads with MiXCR, one row per CDR3 protein. The sample contains about 900,000 distinct CDR3 sequences, about 29% of which appear only once. The chain employs TRBV3-1 and TRBJ2-2, with D unresolved. The sequence came from a boy under two years old who had a stem cell transplant for SCID, so the T cells may come from the graft donor. Sample: PBMCs, mostly from graft donor cells, taken 360 days after TCRalphabeta/CD19-depleted stem cell transplant. The CDR3 DNA is TGTGCCAGCAGCCATCGAATTGGGACCGGGGAGCTGTTTTTT. Its translation: CASSHRIGTGELFF.